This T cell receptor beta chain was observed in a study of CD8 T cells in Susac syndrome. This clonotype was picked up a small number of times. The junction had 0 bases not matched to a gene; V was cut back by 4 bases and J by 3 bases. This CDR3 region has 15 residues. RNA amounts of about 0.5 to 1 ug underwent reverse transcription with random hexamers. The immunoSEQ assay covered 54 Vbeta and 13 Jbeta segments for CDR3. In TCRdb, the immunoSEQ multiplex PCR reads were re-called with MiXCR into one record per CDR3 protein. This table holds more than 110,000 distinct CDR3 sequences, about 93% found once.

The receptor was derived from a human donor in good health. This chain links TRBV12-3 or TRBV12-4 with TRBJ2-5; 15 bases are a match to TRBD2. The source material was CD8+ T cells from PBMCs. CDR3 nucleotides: TGTGCCAGCAGTTGGACTAGCGGGGGGGAAGAGACCCAGTACTTC. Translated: CASSWTSGGEETQYF.